This TCR beta chain emerged from a study of shared clonotypes between healthy human individuals. Study outcomes and limitations: Across several donors, naive CD4 shared 5% to 6%, naive CD8 under 4%, memory CD4 roughly 2.2%, memory CD8 0.4% to 0.5%.

Negatively enriched CD4+ T cells were divided by CD45RA into naive and memory. The protocol was immunoSEQ multiplex PCR, while the TCRdb copy is restricted to in-frame clones and leaves out a portion. The table includes more than 2 million clones, roughly 95% detected once. This clone was seen more than once but under ten times. Its antigen is still unknown. CDR1 SGHRS and CDR2 YFSETQ come from the germline V gene. The V gene end was trimmed by 4 bases and the J gene end by 3 bases; junction bases not matched to a gene: 3. The CDR3 spans 15 residues. The clonotype originates from a man younger than 35 in good health. The V call is TRBV5-1, the J call TRBJ2-5; 13 bases are a match to TRBD2. The sample was naive CD4+ T cells sorted from blood. Subset indicated: CD45RA+ positively selected. The CDR3 DNA follows: TGCGCCAGCAGCCACGGGACTAGCGGGAAAGAGACCCAGTACTTC. This codes for CASSHGTSGKETQYF.